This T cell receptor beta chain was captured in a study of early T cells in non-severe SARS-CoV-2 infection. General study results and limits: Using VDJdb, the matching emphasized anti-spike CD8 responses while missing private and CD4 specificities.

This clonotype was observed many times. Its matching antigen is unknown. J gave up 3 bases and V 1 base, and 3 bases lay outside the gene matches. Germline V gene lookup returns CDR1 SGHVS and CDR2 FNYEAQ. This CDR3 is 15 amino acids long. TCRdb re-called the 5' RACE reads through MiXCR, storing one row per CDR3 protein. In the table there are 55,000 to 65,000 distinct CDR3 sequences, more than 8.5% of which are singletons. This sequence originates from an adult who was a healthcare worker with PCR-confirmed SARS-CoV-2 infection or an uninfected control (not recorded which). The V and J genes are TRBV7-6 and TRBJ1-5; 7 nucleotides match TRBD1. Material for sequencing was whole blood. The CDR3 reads CASSLGQGVNQPQHF. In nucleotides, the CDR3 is TGTGCCAGCAGCTTAGGGCAGGGGGTCAATCAGCCCCAGCATTTT.